This T cell receptor (beta chain) was identified in a study of shared clonotypes between healthy human individuals. Points from the study as a whole: Large sequencing depth failed to make sorted-subset sequencing complete, rarefaction showed.

Several immunoSEQ plates received, in even portions, the genomic DNA of each subset. Here immunoSEQ multiplex PCR was the method, and the copy in TCRdb shows in-frame clones only, minus some. In the table there are roughly 2.5 million clones, over 85% of which are singletons. Trimming pared 3 bases from V and 4 bases from J, leaving 8 bases between. This CDR3 has 13 residues. The germline V gene encodes CDR1 WNHNN and CDR2 SYGVQD (reference sequence). With respect to this clone: Its antigen is not identified.

The specimen was naive CD4+ T cells sorted from blood. Subset reported: CD45RA+ positively selected. The V gene is TRBV10-1, the J gene TRBJ2-3; D tentatively reads TRBD1 or TRBD2 (5 bases each). This receptor was obtained from a man aged 18 to 35 in good health. For the CDR3, the DNA is TGCGCCAGCAGTGATGGGGGTTCAGATACGCAGTATTTT. Protein sequence: CASSDGGSDTQYF.